The rows below give T cell receptor beta chains drawn from one sample of a study of cytomegalovirus exposure and HLA in healthy donors. Sequencing used immunoSEQ multiplex PCR; TCRdb keeps in-frame clones, though not all of them. This repertoire shows about 100,000 clones, about 85% found once; its top ten account for approximately 2.2%. The sequencing input was PBMCs. These receptors were taken from a man aged 25 to 40 in good health and CMV-seronegative. Both conserved end residues are trimmed from each CDR3. Fields, in order: V gene, D gene, CDR3 protein. D genes are given only for firm matches.

TRBV5-1 | - | ASSPRVAANVLT
TRBV5-4 | TRBD1 | ASSLDRVYGYT
TRBV19 | TRBD1 | ASKDDRGNSPLH
TRBV4-1 | TRBD2 | ASSQDLAGGPPGELF
TRBV28 | TRBD1 | ASSPQGESTEAF
TRBV30 | TRBD1 | AWSRDRGHPT
TRBV6-1 | - | ASSLQGSRDTQY
TRBV27 | - | ASSLRDSLGAQY
TRBV7-2 | TRBD2 | ASSFRLAGGSYEQY
TRBV6-7 | TRBD1 | ASSYSVSISFRDSEAQETQY
TRBV13 | - | ASYQPQH
TRBV9 | - | ASSNRGGELF
TRBV7-2 | TRBD1 | ASSLVDRGNQETQY
TRBV11-2 | - | ASSFRDNEQF
TRBV7-8 | - | ASSLATGFNTEAF
TRBV11-3 | - | ASSFGGKEAF
TRBV6-1 | - | ASWPGLSNQPQH
TRBV30 | TRBD1 | AWSVRGTGLVGGGYT
TRBV7-8 | TRBD1 | ASGTGNSYEQY
TRBV11-2 | - | ASSLGHKQDETQY
TRBV7-9 | - | ASSLVPTESGTGELF
TRBV6-1 | - | ASPPEQGRHTEAF
TRBV2 | TRBD1 | ASSDQGAAGNTIY
TRBV2 | TRBD2 | ARGGDGTYEQY
TRBV30 | TRBD2 | AWTLGRTSGTGELF
TRBV28 | TRBD2 | ASSLMTSGRYEQY
TRBV6-4 | - | ASSSGTTAGYGYT
TRBV7-6 | - | ASSLEQGLGQPQH
TRBV4-1 | TRBD2 | ASSPRATSGSNEQF
TRBV14 | - | ASSQGGVGYEQY
TRBV6-1 | TRBD1 | ASSGPTDRGGPNEQF
TRBV4-1 | - | ASSQLVSGFTAQH
TRBV10-2 | TRBD2 | ASTHGTRDNEQF
TRBV4-2 | TRBD2 | ASASRGSGSGELF
TRBV5-1 | - | ASSKAGASSGANVLT
TRBV5-6 | - | ASSLGSPPVELF
TRBV2 | TRBD1 | ASSGPGQGAFGQPQH
TRBV4-1 | TRBD2 | ASSQRGLAGGPRETQY
TRBV6-5 | TRBD2 | ASRGNAGGSYEQY
TRBV15 | TRBD2 | ATSRARGAGTGELF
TRBV11-2 | - | ASSFRLTPLANIQY